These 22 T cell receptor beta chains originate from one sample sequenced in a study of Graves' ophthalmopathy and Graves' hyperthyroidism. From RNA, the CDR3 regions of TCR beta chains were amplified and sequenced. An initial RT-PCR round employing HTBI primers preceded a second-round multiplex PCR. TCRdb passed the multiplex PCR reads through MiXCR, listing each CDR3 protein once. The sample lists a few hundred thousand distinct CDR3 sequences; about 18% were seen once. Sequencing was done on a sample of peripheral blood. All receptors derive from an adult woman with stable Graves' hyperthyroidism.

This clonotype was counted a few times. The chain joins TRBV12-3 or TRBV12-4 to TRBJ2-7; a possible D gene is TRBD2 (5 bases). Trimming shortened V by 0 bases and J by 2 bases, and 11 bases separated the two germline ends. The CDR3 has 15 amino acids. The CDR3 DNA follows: TGTGCCAGCAGTTTAGCGAGAGGGATCGCCTACGAGCAGTACTTC. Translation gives CASSLARGIAYEQYF.

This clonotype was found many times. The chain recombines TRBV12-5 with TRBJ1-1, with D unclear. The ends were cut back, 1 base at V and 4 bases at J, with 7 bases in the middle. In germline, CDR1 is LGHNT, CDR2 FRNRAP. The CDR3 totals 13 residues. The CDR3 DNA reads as TGTGCTAGTGGTTTGGCCGGCGGCACTGAAGCTTTCTTT. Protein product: CASGLAGGTEAFF.

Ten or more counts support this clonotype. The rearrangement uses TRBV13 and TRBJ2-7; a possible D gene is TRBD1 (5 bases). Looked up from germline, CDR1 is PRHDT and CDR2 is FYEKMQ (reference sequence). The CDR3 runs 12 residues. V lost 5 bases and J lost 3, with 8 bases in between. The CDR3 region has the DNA TGTGCCAGCAGCCCGGACAACTACGAGCAGTACTTC. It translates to CASSPDNYEQYF.

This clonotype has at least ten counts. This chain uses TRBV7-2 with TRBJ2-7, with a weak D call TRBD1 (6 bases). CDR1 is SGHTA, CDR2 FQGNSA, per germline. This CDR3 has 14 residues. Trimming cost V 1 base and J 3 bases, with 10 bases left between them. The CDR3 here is CASSLVVDSYEQYF. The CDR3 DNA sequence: TGTGCCAGCAGCTTAGTAGTGGACAGCTACGAGCAGTACTTC.

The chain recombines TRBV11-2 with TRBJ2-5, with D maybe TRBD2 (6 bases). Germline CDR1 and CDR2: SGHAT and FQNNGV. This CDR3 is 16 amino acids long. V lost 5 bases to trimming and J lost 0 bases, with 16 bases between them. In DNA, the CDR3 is TGTGCCAGCAGCCTCGGGGGAGCCCTGTACCAAGAGACCCAGTACTTC. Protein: CASSLGGALYQETQYF.

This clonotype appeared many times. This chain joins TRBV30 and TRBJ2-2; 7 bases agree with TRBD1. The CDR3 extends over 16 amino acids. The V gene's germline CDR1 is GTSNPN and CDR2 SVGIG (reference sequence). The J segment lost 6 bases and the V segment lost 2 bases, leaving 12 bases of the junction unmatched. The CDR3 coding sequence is TGTGCCTGGAGTAACAGGGGTTGGACTCTCCCCGGGGAGCTGTTTTTT. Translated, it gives CAWSNRGWTLPGELFF.

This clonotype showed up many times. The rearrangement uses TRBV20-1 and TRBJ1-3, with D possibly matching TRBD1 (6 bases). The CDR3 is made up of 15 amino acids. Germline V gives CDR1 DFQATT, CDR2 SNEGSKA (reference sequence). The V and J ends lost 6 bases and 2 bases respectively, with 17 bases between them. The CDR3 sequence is CSASRVGGAGNTIYF. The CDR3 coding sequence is TGCAGTGCCAGTAGGGTAGGGGGAGCTGGAAACACCATATATTTT.

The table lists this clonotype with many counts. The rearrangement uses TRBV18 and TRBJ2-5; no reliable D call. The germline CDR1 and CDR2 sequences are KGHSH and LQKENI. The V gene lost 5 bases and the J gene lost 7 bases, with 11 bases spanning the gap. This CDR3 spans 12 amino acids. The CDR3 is CASSAQVGTQYF. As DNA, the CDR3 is TGTGCCAGCTCAGCTCAGGTGGGGACCCAGTACTTC.

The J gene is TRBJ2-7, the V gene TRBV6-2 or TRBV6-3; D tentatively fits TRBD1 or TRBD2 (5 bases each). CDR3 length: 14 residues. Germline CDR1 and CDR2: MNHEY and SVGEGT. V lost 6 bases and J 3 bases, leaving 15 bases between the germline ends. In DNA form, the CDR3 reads TGTGCCAGCAGCTCCCCGGGACCGTTCTACGAGCAGTACTTC. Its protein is CASSSPGPFYEQYF.

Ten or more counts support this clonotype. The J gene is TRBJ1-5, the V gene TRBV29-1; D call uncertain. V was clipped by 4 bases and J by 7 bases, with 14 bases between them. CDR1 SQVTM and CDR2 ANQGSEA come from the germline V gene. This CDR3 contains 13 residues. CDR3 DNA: TGCAGCGTTGCAGGCGCCGGAGGACAGCCCCAGCATTTT. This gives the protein CSVAGAGGQPQHF.

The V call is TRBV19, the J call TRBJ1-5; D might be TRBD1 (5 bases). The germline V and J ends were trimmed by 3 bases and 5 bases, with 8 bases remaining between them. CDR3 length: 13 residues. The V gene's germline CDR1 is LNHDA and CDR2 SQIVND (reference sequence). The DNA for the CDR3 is TGTGCCAGTAGTATGCAGGGAGATCAGCCCCAGCATTTT. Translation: CASSMQGDQPQHF.

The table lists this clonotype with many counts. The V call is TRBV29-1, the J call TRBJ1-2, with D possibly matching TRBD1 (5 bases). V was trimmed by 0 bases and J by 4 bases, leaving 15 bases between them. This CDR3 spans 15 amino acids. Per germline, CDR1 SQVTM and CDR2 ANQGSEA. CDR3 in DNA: TGCAGCGTTGAAGATCCGACCCCCGGGGGCTATGGCTACACCTTC. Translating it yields CSVEDPTPGGYGYTF.

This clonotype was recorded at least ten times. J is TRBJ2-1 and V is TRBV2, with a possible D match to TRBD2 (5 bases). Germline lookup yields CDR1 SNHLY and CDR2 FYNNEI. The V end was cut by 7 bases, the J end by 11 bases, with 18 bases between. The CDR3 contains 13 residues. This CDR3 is CASTSLLAGKQFF. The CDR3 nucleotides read TGTGCCAGCACCTCCCTGCTAGCCGGGAAGCAGTTCTTC.

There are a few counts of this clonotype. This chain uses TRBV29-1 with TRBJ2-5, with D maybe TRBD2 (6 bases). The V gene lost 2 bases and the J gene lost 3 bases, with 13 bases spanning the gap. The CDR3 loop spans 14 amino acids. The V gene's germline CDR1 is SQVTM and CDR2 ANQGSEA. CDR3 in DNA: TGCAGCGTTGAACGCGGGGCGGCGAAAGAGACCCAGTACTTC. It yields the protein CSVERGAAKETQYF.

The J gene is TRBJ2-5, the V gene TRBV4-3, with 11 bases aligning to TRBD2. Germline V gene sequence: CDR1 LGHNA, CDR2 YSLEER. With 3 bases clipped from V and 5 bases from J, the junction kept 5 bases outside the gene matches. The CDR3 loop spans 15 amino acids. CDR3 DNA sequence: TGCGCCAGCAGCCATGGTAGCGGGAGGGATGAGACCCAGTACTTC. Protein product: CASSHGSGRDETQYF.

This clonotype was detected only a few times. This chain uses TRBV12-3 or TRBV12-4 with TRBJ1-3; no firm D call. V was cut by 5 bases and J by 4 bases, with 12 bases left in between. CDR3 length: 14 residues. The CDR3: CASSRVHAGNTIYF. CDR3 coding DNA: TGTGCCAGCAGTCGGGTCCATGCGGGAAACACCATATATTTT.

The DNA for the CDR3 is TGTGCCGTCTCCGCAGGAAGCTCCTACAATGAGCAGTTCTTC. This sequence encodes CAVSAGSSYNEQFF. This sequence joins TRBV13 and TRBJ2-1, with unresolved D. Trimming removed 11 bases at V and 0 bases at J, with 14 bases between. The CDR3 has 14 residues. Germline V CDR1 and CDR2: PRHDT, FYEKMQ (reference sequence).

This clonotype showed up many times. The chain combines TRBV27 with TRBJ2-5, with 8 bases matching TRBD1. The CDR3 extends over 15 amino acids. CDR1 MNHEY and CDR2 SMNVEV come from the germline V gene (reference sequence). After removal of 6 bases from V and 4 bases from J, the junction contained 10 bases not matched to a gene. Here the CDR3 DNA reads TGTGCCAGCAGCCCGAACGGCAGGGGGCTAGAGACCCAGTACTTC. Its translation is CASSPNGRGLETQYF.

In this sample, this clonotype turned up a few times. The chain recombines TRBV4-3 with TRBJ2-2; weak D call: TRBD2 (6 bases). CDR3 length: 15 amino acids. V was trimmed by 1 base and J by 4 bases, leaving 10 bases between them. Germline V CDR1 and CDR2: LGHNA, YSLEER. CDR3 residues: CASSQVGRITGELFF. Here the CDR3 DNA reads TGCGCCAGCAGCCAAGTAGGGAGGATCACCGGGGAGCTGTTTTTT.

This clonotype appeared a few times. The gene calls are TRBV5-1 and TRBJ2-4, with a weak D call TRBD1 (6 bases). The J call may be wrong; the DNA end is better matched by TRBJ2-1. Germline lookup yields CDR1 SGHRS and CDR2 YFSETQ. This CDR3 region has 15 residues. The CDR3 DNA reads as TGCGCCAGCAGCCCTCTGGGGAAGTTCAGGGGAAGGCAGTTCTTC. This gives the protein CASSPLGKFRGRQFF.

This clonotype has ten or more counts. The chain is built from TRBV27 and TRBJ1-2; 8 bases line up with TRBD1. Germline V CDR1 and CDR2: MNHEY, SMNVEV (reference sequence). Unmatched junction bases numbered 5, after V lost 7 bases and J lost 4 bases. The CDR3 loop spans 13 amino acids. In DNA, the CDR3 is TGTGCCAGCAAACCGGGACAGGCCTATGGCTACACCTTC. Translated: CASKPGQAYGYTF.

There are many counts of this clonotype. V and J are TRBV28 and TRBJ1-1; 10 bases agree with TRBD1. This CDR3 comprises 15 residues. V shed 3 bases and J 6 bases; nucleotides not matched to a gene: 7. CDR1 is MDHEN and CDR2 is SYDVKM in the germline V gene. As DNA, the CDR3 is TGTGCCAGCAGTTTCGAGGGACAGGGGAGTGCTGAAGCTTTCTTT. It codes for CASSFEGQGSAEAFF.